The 6 T cell receptor beta chains in this list originate from one sample, sequenced in a study of cytomegalovirus exposure and HLA in healthy donors. The PCR contained 60 Vbeta and 13 Jbeta primers. The assay was immunoSEQ multiplex PCR, and TCRdb's table has in-frame clones only and misses some. The sample includes some 110,000 clones, roughly four fifths seen only once; the top ten take 3% to 4%. Material: PBMCs. The source of these receptors is a man aged 60 to 75 in good health and CMV-seronegative.

J is TRBJ1-1 and V is TRBV6-4; no definite D call. This CDR3 contains 13 residues. Germline V gene lookup returns CDR1 MRHNA and CDR2 SNTAGT. V shed 5 bases and J shed 0 bases, with 7 bases lying between them. CDR3 in amino acids: CASSREMNTEAFF. The CDR3 bases are TGTGCCAGCAGTCGGGAGATGAACACTGAAGCTTTCTTT.

Only a few counts were recorded for this clone. V gene TRBV5-1 combines with J gene TRBJ1-1, with 7 bases lining up with TRBD1. V trimming: 3 bases; J trimming: 1 base; junction bases outside the gene matches: 9. The CDR3 loop spans 16 amino acids. The germline V gene encodes CDR1 SGHRS and CDR2 YFSETQ. CDR3 nucleotide sequence: TGCGCCAGCAGCTCCAATCCGGGACAGCAGAACACTGAAGCTTTCTTT. It codes for CASSSNPGQQNTEAFF.

This clone has a handful of counts. V usage is TRBV11-2 and J usage is TRBJ2-7, with TRBD2 matching 7 bases. The V gene end was trimmed by 5 bases and the J gene end by 6 bases; junction bases not matched to a gene: 7. This CDR3 has 13 amino acids. Germline assignment: CDR1 SGHAT and CDR2 FQNNGV. CDR3 sequence: CASSVSGVGEQYV. Written as DNA, the CDR3 is TGTGCCAGCAGCGTAAGCGGGGTCGGCGAGCAGTACGTC.

The chain employs TRBV4-2 and TRBJ2-3; the match to TRBD2 covers 14 bases. J was trimmed by 5 bases and V by 2 bases; bases with no gene match: 9. Germline V CDR1 and CDR2: LGHNA, YNFKEQ. This CDR3 region has 18 residues. CDR3 DNA: TGTGCCAGCAGCCAATTACCCGGGACTAGCGGGGGCATAGATACGCAGTATTTT. It codes for CASSQLPGTSGGIDTQYF.

The V and J genes are TRBV6-6 and TRBJ2-1; D uncertain. This CDR3 is 11 amino acids long. Germline loops: CDR1 MNHNY, CDR2 SVGAGI (reference sequence). The V end was cut by 7 bases, the J end by 4 bases, with 5 bases between. In DNA, the CDR3 is TGTGCCAGCACCGAGTACAATGAGCAGTTCTTC. Protein product: CASTEYNEQFF.

The V and J genes are TRBV18 and TRBJ2-3; 10 bases are shared with TRBD2. Germline V lookup: CDR1 KGHSH, CDR2 LQKENI. V was pared by 2 bases and J by 8 bases, with 7 bases of the junction left unmatched. This CDR3 has 15 residues. The CDR3 DNA follows: TGTGCCAGCTCACCAGGAGCGGGGGGGCTGGGTACGCAGTATTTT. Translation: CASSPGAGGLGTQYF.